These 25 T cell receptor beta chains were all obtained from the same sample, sequenced in a study of metastatic and nonmetastatic thyroid tumors. TCRdb called clones again from the PCR reads with MiXCR. The sample lists 89,000 or so clones; around 7.8% were seen once. All patients were treatment-naive before thyroid surgery. Sequenced sample: blood. All receptors derive from a female donor with papillary thyroid cancer or a benign thyroid nodule (not recorded which). Some clones in this sample may be carry-over from other donors' samples.

This clone has at least ten counts. The chain uses TRBV20-1 and TRBJ2-7; TRBD2 matches 10 bases. The CDR3 runs 14 residues. V shed 3 bases and J 1 base; nucleotides not matched to a gene: 3. The germline gives CDR1 DFQATT, CDR2 SNEGSKA (reference sequence). In nucleotides, the CDR3 is TGCAGTGCTAGGCCTAGCGGGGGATCCTACGAGCAGTACTTC. Its protein product is CSARPSGGSYEQYF.

This clone came up a few times. The genes are TRBV2 and TRBJ2-1; either TRBD1 or TRBD2 may supply D (6 bases each). The germline CDR1 and CDR2 sequences are SNHLY and FYNNEI. This CDR3 spans 14 amino acids. V was trimmed by 8 bases and J by 10 bases, leaving 21 bases between them. The CDR3 loop is CASDWGAGIGEQFF. Here the CDR3 DNA reads TGTGCCAGCGATTGGGGGGCAGGTATAGGGGAGCAGTTCTTC.

This clone has a count of ten or more. The rearrangement links TRBV6-1 to TRBJ2-5, with D possibly being TRBD1 or TRBD2 (6 bases each). Trimming removed 5 bases at V and 5 bases at J, with 18 bases between. The CDR3 loop spans 15 amino acids. In germline, CDR1 is MNHNS, CDR2 SASEGT. Here the CDR3 DNA reads TGTGCCAGCAGTTCCTTGGGGGGCCAATGGGAGACCCAGTACTTC. Protein: CASSSLGGQWETQYF.

This clone showed up just a few times. This may stem from a read error, because a much larger clone lies one nucleotide away. The sample carries other DNA sequences with the same CDR3. The chain employs TRBV15 and TRBJ2-5, with D possibly matching TRBD1 (7 bases). This CDR3 comprises 15 residues. Per germline, CDR1 LNHNV and CDR2 YYDKDF (reference sequence). The CDR3 DNA follows: TGTGCCACCAGCAGATCTCCAGGGGGGCCAGAGACTCAGTACTTC. Translation gives CATSRSPGGPETQYF.

The chain joins TRBV5-1 to TRBJ2-7, with TRBD1 as a possible D gene (7 bases). Germline V gives CDR1 SGHRS, CDR2 YFSETQ. The CDR3 has 13 amino acids. Trimming left V 4 bases short and J 8 bases short, with 16 bases between. The chain's CDR3 is CASSTETGRQQYF. The CDR3, as DNA: TGCGCCAGCAGCACAGAGACAGGGAGGCAGCAGTACTTC.

This clone was observed many times. The chain is built from TRBV6-4 and TRBJ2-3, with D perhaps TRBD2 (5 bases). The CDR3 runs 14 residues. V lost 2 bases and J 3 bases, leaving 9 bases between the germline ends. The germline gives CDR1 MRHNA, CDR2 SNTAGT. CDR3 bases: TGTGCCAGCAGTGACAGCGGAGAGACAGATACGCAGTATTTT. It codes for CASSDSGETDTQYF.

This clone has a count of ten or more. This sample also contains other DNA sequences that code for the same CDR3. This chain links TRBV20-1 with TRBJ1-5; 7 bases are a match to TRBD1. From germline, CDR1 is DFQATT and CDR2 SNEGSKA (reference sequence). The ends lost 6 bases at V and 5 bases at J; junction bases unmatched: 7. This CDR3 has 13 residues. This CDR3 reads CSAKTGIHQPQHF. The CDR3 bases are TGCAGTGCCAAGACAGGGATCCATCAGCCCCAGCATTTT.

This clone was counted ten times or more. The CDR3: CASSSNGQGDEKLFF. The CDR3 DNA is TGTGCCAGCAGCTCGAACGGACAGGGGGATGAAAAACTGTTTTTT. The rearrangement uses TRBV5-6 and TRBJ1-4, with TRBD1 matching over 10 bases. The ends lost 3 bases at V and 6 bases at J; junction bases unmatched: 5. Germline V lookup: CDR1 SGHDT, CDR2 YYEEEE. The CDR3 totals 15 residues.

The table lists this clone with many counts. The J gene is TRBJ2-7, the V gene TRBV2, with a possible D match to TRBD1 (6 bases). CDR1 SNHLY and CDR2 FYNNEI come from the germline V gene. This CDR3 spans 13 amino acids. V dropped 4 bases and J dropped 1 base, with 8 bases sitting between them. CDR3 bases: TGTGCCAGCAGTGGGACAGCTTCCTACGAGCAGTACTTC. Translated, it gives CASSGTASYEQYF.

This clone was seen repeatedly, ten times or more. The CDR3 is CASSLWGQSYEQYF. In nucleotides, the CDR3 is TGTGCCAGCAGTTTATGGGGACAGTCCTACGAGCAGTACTTC. The gene calls are TRBV28 and TRBJ2-7; 7 nucleotides agree with TRBD1. Unmatched junction bases numbered 0, after V lost 0 bases and J lost 1 base. CDR3 length: 14 amino acids. Per germline, CDR1 MDHEN and CDR2 SYDVKM.

J is TRBJ1-2 and V is TRBV27; D gene unclear. From germline, CDR1 is MNHEY and CDR2 SMNVEV (reference sequence). Trimming took 4 bases from V and 4 from J, leaving 13 bases between them. There are 14 residues in the CDR3. In DNA, the CDR3 is TGTGCCAGCAGTTCTCGGGCCCCTCGCTATGGCTACACCTTC. Residues: CASSSRAPRYGYTF.

This clone was counted many times. The chain joins TRBV6-1 to TRBJ2-7, with D maybe TRBD2 (5 bases). The CDR3 totals 14 residues. In germline, CDR1 is MNHNS, CDR2 SASEGT. Trimming pared 5 bases from V and 9 bases from J, leaving 20 bases between. CDR3: CASSSVRAQAGQYF. In DNA, the CDR3 is TGTGCCAGCAGTTCCGTGAGGGCCCAAGCCGGGCAGTACTTC.

The sample holds many counts of this clone. The rearrangement uses TRBV7-7 and TRBJ2-7, with 10 bases matching TRBD1. V trimming: 5 bases; J trimming: 0 bases; junction bases outside the gene matches: 4. The CDR3 has 15 residues. From germline, CDR1 is SSHAT and CDR2 FNYEAQ (reference sequence). The DNA of the CDR3 is TGTGCCAGCAGCCCGGGACAGGGGCTCTCCTACGAGCAGTACTTC. Translating it yields CASSPGQGLSYEQYF.

The table lists this clone with many counts. The chain combines TRBV3-1 with TRBJ2-5; TRBD2 agrees at 7 bases. Germline-derived CDR1 and CDR2 are LGHDT and YNNKEL (reference sequence). The CDR3 totals 16 residues. Trimming took 0 bases from V and 5 from J; bases not matched to a gene: 9. Here the CDR3 reads CASSQDRGLGWETQYF. CDR3 sequence (DNA): TGTGCCAGCAGCCAAGATCGTGGACTAGGGTGGGAGACCCAGTACTTC.

This clone was detected many times. This chain links TRBV28 with TRBJ1-6, with 9 positions matching TRBD1. Looked up from germline, CDR1 is MDHEN and CDR2 is SYDVKM. There are 17 residues in the CDR3. V was pared by 2 bases and J by 6 bases, with 8 bases of the junction left unmatched. The CDR3 here is CASSLPNPGQGNSPLHF. The CDR3 coding sequence is TGTGCCAGCAGTTTACCAAACCCGGGACAGGGTAATTCACCCCTCCACTTT. The whole variable domain, remainder taken from reference TRBV28 and TRBJ1-6, is DVKVTQSSRYLVKRTGEKVFLECVQDMDHENMFWYRQDPGLGLRLIYFSYDVKMKEKGDIPEGYSVSREKKERFSLILESASTNQTSMYLCASSLPNPGQGNSPLHFGNGTRLTVT.

This clone occurred a few times. The chain has TRBV24-1 and TRBJ1-5; tentative D call: TRBD1 (5 bases). The CDR3 has 15 amino acids. The germline CDR1 and CDR2 sequences are KGHDR and SFDVKD. V was cut by 6 bases and J by 5 bases, with 16 bases left in between. The CDR3 here is CATSTPPGSYQPQHF. The DNA for the CDR3 is TGTGCCACCAGTACCCCGCCAGGGTCTTATCAGCCCCAGCATTTT.

This clone came up many times. The J gene is TRBJ2-5, the V gene TRBV28, with a tentative D call TRBD1 (5 bases). Trimming shortened V by 4 bases and J by 3 bases, and 9 bases separated the two germline ends. The CDR3 is 13 amino acids. Germline-derived CDR1 and CDR2 are MDHEN and SYDVKM. The CDR3 DNA is TGTGCCAGCAGTTCCCCAGGGAAAGAGACCCAGTACTTC. Encoded protein: CASSSPGKETQYF. Full variable domain (rest looked up from reference TRBV28 and TRBJ2-5): DVKVTQSSRYLVKRTGEKVFLECVQDMDHENMFWYRQDPGLGLRLIYFSYDVKMKEKGDIPEGYSVSREKKERFSLILESASTNQTSMYLCASSSPGKETQYFGPGTRLLVL.

This clone was counted ten times or more. The chain has TRBV4-1 and TRBJ1-2; unclear D gene. CDR1 and CDR2 from the germline V gene are MGHRA and YSYEKL. V was shortened by 1 base and J by 5 bases, with 11 bases between the two germline ends. This CDR3 contains 14 residues. The CDR3 here is CASSQGRFNYGYTF. For the CDR3, the DNA is TGCGCCAGCAGCCAAGGCCGGTTTAATTATGGCTACACCTTC.

This clone was seen repeatedly, ten times or more. The CDR3 spells CASIGGSKSYEQYF. The CDR3 DNA follows: TGTGCCAGCATCGGCGGCAGCAAGTCCTACGAGCAGTACTTC. The chain is built from TRBV6-4 and TRBJ2-7; D is ambiguous. The CDR3 loop spans 14 amino acids. The germline V gene encodes CDR1 MRHNA and CDR2 SNTAGT. Trimming took 7 bases from V and 1 from J, leaving 14 bases between them.

This clone was detected ten times or more. V gene TRBV10-2 combines with J gene TRBJ2-1; 13 positions match TRBD2. CDR1 and CDR2 from the germline V gene are WSHSY and SAAADI. The J segment lost 11 bases and the V segment lost 6 bases, leaving 4 bases of the junction unmatched. The length of the CDR3 is 13 residues. The CDR3 DNA is TGCGCCAGCAGCTTAGGGACTAGCGGGAAGCAGTTCTTC. This translates into CASSLGTSGKQFF.

This clone was seen ten or more times. The rearrangement uses TRBV30 and TRBJ2-7; the D gene could be TRBD1 or TRBD2 (5 bases each). Germline CDR1 and CDR2: GTSNPN and SVGIG (reference sequence). This CDR3 has 11 amino acids. V was pared by 8 bases and J by 4 bases, with 12 bases between. The CDR3 coding sequence is TGTGCCCTGGGGACCAGATACGAGCAGTACTTC. Protein sequence: CALGTRYEQYF.

This clone was detected ten times or more. This chain connects TRBV20-1 to TRBJ2-5; 9 bases are shared with TRBD2. There are 15 residues in the CDR3. Trimming at V came to 0 bases and at J to 5 bases, leaving 7 bases not matched to a gene. Germline CDR1 DFQATT, CDR2 SNEGSKA (reference sequence). The CDR3: CSARDGAGGMETQYF. In DNA, the CDR3 is TGCAGTGCTAGAGATGGGGCGGGGGGGATGGAGACCCAGTACTTC.

This clone was observed many times. This chain joins TRBV6-5 and TRBJ2-2; TRBD1 aligns across 9 bases. The V gene end was trimmed by 0 bases and the J gene end by 4 bases; junction bases not matched to a gene: 3. Germline CDR1 is MNHEY and CDR2 is SVGAGI. CDR3 size: 16 residues. The CDR3 DNA reads TGTGCCAGCAGTTACTCTACAGGGGGCCTCACCGGGGAGCTGTTTTTT. It encodes CASSYSTGGLTGELFF.

In regard to this clone: This clone may be a read error of a much larger clone one base away. The chain employs TRBV2 and TRBJ2-4, with TRBD1 as a possible D gene (6 bases). CDR3 length: 11 residues. Germline V gene data show CDR1 as SNHLY and CDR2 as FYNNEI. The CDR3 coding sequence is TGTGCCAGCGGGGGCAGTCTAAGGAGGTTCTTC. Protein: CASGGSLRRFF.

At least ten counts were recorded for this clone. The genes are TRBV6-6 and TRBJ2-6, with 13 bases identical to TRBD2. V shed 6 bases and J 0 bases; nucleotides not matched to a gene: 5. The CDR3 sequence is 18 residues long. CDR1 is MNHNY, CDR2 SVGAGI, per germline (reference sequence). In DNA form, the CDR3 reads TGTGCCAGCAGCTGGACTAGCGGGGGAACCTCTGGGGCCAACGTCCTGACTTTC. This translates into CASSWTSGGTSGANVLTF.